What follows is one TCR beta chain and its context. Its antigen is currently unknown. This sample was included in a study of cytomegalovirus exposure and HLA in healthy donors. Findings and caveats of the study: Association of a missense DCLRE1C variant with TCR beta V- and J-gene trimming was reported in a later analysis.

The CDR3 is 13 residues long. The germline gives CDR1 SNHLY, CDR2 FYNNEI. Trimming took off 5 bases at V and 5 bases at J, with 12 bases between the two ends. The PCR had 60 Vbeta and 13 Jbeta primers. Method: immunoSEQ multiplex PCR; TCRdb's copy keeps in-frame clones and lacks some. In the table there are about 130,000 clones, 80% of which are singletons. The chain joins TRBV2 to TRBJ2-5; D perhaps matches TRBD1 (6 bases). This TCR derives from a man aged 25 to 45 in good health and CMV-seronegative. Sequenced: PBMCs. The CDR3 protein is CASSTTGFETQYF. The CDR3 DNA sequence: TGTGCCAGCAGTACTACAGGGTTCGAGACCCAGTACTTC.